This TCR beta chain was identified in a study of T-cell memory formation after mild COVID-19. About the study: Largely donor-specific sequence clusters came from a couple of donors.

TCRdb independently ran MiXCR on the 5' RACE reads; one entry per CDR3 protein. The sample contains tens of thousands of distinct CDR3 sequences, about a sixth of which appear only once. The length of the CDR3 is 13 residues. The V gene's germline CDR1 is MNHEY and CDR2 SMNVEV (reference sequence). Trimming removed 8 bases at V and 6 bases at J, with 13 bases between. This clonotype was seen a few times. Input material: PBMCs or a T cell subset sorted from them (not recorded which). The source of this sequence is an adult woman who had mild COVID-19 (a few samples of this study predate the infection). Cell type and time point are not known. The rearrangement uses TRBV27 and TRBJ2-2, with a possible D match to TRBD1 (6 bases). Written as DNA, the CDR3 is TGTGCCAGCGGGCATACAGGGTCCGGGGAGCTGTTTTTT. It codes for CASGHTGSGELFF.